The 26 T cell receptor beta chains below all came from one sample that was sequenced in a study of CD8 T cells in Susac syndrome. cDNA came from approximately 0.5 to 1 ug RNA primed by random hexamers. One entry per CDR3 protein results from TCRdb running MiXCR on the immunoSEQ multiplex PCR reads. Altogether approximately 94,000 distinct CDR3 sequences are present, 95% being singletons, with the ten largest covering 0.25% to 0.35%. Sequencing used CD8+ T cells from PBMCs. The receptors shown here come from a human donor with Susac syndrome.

The DNA for the CDR3 is TGTGCCAGCAGCCCTCTGGGTGACTACGAGCAGTACTTC. Protein: CASSPLGDYEQYF. V gene TRBV5-6 combines with J gene TRBJ2-7; D ambiguous. The germline V and J ends were trimmed by 4 bases and 3 bases, with 11 bases remaining between them. CDR1 is SGHDT, CDR2 YYEEEE, per germline. The CDR3 covers 13 residues.

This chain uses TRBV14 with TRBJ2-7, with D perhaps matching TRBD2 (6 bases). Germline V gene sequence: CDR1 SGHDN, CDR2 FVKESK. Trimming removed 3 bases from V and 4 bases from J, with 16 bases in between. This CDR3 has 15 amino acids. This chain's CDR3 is CASSQRDSRAYEQYF. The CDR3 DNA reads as TGTGCCAGCAGCCAGAGGGACTCGAGGGCTTACGAGCAGTACTTC. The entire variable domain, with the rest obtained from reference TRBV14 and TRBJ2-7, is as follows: EAGVTQFPSHSVIEKGQTVTLRCDPISGHDNLYWYRRVMGKEIKFLLHFVKESKQDESGMPNNRFLAERTGGTYSTLKVQPAELEDSGVYFCASSQRDSRAYEQYFGPGTRLTVT.

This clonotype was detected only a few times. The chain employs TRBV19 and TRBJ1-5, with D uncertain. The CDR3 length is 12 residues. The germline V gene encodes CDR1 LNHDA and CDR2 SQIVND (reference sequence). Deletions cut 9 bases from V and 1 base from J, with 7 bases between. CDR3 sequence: CASRHSNQPQHF. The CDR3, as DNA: TGTGCCAGCCGACACAGCAATCAGCCCCAGCATTTT.

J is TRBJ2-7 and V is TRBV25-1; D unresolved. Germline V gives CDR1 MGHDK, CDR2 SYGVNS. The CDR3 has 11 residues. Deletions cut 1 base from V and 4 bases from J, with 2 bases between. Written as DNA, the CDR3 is TGTGCCAGCAGTGAATCTTACGAGCAGTACTTC. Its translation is CASSESYEQYF.

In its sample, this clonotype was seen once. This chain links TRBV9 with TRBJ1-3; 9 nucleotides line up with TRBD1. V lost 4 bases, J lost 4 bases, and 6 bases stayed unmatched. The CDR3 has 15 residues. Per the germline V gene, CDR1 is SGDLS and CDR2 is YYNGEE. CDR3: CASSTRTGVGNTIYF. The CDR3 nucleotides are TGTGCCAGCAGCACCAGGACAGGGGTAGGAAACACCATATATTTT.

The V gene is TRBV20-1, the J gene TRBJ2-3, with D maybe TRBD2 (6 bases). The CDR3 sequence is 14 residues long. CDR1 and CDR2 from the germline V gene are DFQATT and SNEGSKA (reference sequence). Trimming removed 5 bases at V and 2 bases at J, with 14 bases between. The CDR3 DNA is TGCAGTGCTTGGGGTAGCGGACTCACAGATACGCAGTATTTT. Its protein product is CSAWGSGLTDTQYF.

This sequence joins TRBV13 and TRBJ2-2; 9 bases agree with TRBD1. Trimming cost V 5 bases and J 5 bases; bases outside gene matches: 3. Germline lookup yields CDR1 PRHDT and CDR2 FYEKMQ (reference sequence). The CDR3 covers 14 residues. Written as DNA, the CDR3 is TGTGCCAGCAGCCGCGGACAGGGGACCGGGGAGCTGTTTTTT. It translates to CASSRGQGTGELFF.

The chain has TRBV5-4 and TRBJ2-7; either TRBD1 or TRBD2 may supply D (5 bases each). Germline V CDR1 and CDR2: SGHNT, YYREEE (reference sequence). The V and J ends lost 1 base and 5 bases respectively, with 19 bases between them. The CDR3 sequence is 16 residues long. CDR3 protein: CASSLPEYSGRHEQYF. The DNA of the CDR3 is TGTGCCAGCAGCTTGCCTGAGTACTCGGGACGCCACGAGCAGTACTTC.

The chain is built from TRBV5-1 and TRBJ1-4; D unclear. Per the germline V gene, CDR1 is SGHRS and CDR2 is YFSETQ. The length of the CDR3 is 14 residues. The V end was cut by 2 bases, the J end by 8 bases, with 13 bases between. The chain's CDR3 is CASSFEGGGEKLFF. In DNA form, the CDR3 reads TGCGCCAGCAGCTTTGAAGGAGGCGGAGAAAAACTGTTTTTT.

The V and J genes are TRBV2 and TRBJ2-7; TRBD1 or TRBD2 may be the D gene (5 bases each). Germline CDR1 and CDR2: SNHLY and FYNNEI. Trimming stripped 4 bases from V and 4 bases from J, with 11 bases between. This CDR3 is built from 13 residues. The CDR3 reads CASSATEGYEQYF. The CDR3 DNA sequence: TGTGCCAGCAGTGCGACAGAGGGTTACGAGCAGTACTTC.

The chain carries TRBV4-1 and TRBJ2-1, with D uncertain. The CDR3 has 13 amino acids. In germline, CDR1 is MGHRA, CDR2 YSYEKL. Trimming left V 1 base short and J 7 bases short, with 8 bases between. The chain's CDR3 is CASSQVAGNEQFF. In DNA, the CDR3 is TGCGCCAGCAGCCAAGTGGCTGGAAATGAGCAGTTCTTC.

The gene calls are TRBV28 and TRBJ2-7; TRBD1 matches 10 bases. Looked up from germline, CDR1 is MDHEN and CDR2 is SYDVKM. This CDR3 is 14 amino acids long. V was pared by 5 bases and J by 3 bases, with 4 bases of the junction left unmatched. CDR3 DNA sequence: TGTGCCAGCAGTAGGACAGGGGGGGGCTACGAGCAGTACTTC. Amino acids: CASSRTGGGYEQYF.

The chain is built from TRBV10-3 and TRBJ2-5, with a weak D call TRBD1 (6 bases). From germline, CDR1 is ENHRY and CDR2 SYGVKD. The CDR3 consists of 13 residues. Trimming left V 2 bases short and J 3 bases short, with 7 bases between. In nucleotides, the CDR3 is TGTGCCATCAGTGAGGCAGGGGAAGAGACCCAGTACTTC. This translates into CAISEAGEETQYF.

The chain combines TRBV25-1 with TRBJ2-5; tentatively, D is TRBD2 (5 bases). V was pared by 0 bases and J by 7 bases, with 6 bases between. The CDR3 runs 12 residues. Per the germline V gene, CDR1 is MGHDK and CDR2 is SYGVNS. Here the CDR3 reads CASSEYGRTQYF. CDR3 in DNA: TGTGCCAGCAGTGAATATGGGAGGACCCAGTACTTC.

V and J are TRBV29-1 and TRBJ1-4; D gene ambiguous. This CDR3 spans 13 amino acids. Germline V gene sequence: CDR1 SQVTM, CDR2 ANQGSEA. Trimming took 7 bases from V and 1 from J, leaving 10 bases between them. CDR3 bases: TGCAGCGCTGGGGTGGGAACTAATGAAAAACTGTTTTTT. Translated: CSAGVGTNEKLFF.

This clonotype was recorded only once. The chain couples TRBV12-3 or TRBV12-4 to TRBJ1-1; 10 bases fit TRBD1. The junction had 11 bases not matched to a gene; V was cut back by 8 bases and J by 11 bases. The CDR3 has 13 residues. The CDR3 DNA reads TGTGCCAGCCGGGACAGGGGCCCCCCCGAGGCTTTCTTT. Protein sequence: CASRDRGPPEAFF.

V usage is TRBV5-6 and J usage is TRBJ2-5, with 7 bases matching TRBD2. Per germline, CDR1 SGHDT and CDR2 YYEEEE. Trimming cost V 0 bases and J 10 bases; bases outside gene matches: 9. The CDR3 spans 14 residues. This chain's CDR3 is CASSLGPGGKNQYF. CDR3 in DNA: TGTGCCAGCAGCTTGGGGCCGGGGGGAAAGAACCAGTACTTC.

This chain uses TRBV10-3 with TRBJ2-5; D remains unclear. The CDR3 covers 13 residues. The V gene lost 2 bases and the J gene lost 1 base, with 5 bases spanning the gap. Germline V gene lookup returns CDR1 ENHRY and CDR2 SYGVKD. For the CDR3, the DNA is TGTGCCATCAGTGAGAACAGCCAAGAGACCCAGTACTTC. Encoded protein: CAISENSQETQYF.

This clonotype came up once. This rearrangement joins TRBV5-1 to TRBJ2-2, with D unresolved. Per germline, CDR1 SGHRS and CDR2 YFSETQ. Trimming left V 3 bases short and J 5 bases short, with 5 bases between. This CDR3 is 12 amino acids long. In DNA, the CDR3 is TGCGCCAGCAGCTACACAACCGGGGAGCTGTTTTTT. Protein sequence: CASSYTTGELFF.

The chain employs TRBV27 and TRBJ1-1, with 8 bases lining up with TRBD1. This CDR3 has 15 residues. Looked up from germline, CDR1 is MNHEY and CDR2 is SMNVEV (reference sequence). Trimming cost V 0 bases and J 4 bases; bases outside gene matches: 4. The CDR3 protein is CASSLSSQGATEAFF. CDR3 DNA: TGTGCCAGCAGTTTATCTAGTCAGGGGGCCACTGAAGCTTTCTTT.

The CDR3 reads CSARVQGLFDEQFF. The CDR3 DNA sequence: TGCAGTGCTAGGGTACAGGGGTTATTCGATGAGCAGTTCTTC. The chain joins TRBV20-1 to TRBJ2-1, with TRBD1 matching 7 bases. CDR3 length: 14 residues. Per the germline V gene, CDR1 is DFQATT and CDR2 is SNEGSKA (reference sequence). With V trimmed by 3 bases and J by 8 bases, 10 bases remained unmatched.

This chain's CDR3 is CASSRQIQETQYF. The CDR3 region has the DNA TGTGCCAGCAGCCGACAAATCCAAGAGACCCAGTACTTC. The chain has TRBV5-6 and TRBJ2-5, with D uncertain. V was pared by 4 bases and J by 1 base, with 8 bases between. CDR1 and CDR2 (germline): SGHDT, YYEEEE. This CDR3 has 13 residues.

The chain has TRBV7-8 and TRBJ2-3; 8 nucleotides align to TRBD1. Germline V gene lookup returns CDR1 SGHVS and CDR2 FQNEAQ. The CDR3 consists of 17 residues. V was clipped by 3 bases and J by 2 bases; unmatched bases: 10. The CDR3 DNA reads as TGTGCCAGCAGCTTGGAGGACGGACAGGGCCACACAGATACGCAGTATTTT. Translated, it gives CASSLEDGQGHTDTQYF.

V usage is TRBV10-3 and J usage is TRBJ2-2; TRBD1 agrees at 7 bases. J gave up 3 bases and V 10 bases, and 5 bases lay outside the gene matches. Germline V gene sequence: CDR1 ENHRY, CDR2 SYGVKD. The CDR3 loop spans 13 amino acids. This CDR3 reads CATSTGDTGELFF. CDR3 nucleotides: TGTGCCACTTCTACAGGGGACACCGGGGAGCTGTTTTTT.

This CDR3 reads CASSRGHTQPYEQYF. CDR3 bases: TGTGCCAGCAGTAGAGGACACACTCAACCCTACGAGCAGTACTTC. This chain joins TRBV27 and TRBJ2-7, with a tentative D call TRBD1 (5 bases). The CDR3 sequence is 15 residues long. Germline V gives CDR1 MNHEY, CDR2 SMNVEV (reference sequence). The V end lost 5 bases, the J end lost 2 bases, and 16 bases lay between the germline ends.

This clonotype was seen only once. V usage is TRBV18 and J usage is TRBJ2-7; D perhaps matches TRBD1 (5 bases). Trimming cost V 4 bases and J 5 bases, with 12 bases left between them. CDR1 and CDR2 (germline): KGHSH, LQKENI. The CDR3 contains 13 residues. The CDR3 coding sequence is TGTGCCAGCTCACGTAACACAGGTAACGAGCAGTACTTC. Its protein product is CASSRNTGNEQYF.